The source of this T cell receptor beta chain is a study of identical twins. Using its own MiXCR run on the 5' RACE reads, TCRdb lists one record per CDR3 protein. This repertoire shows about 190,000 distinct CDR3 sequences, about a sixth found once; its top ten account for 35% to 45%. Losses at the gene ends were 3 bases for V and 8 bases for J; bases not matched to a gene: 7. The CDR3 loop spans 14 amino acids. The data also belong to a second study, concerning T cells expressing NK-cell markers. That investigation notes: Seropositivity for HCMV was found in seven of the eight sequenced donors, with one seronegative.

The source is a woman under 30 in good health. This chain connects TRBV12-3 or TRBV12-4 to TRBJ2-1; 7 bases match TRBD2. Sequencing was carried out using CD8+ T cells sorted from blood. The CDR3 loop reads CASSFGGGGYEQFF. The CDR3 DNA follows: TGTGCCAGCAGTTTTGGGGGGGGGGGTTATGAGCAGTTCTTC.